Each of the 7 T cell receptor beta chains below was sequenced from the same sample in a study of blood T cell repertoires in COVID-19. Profiling relied on immunoSEQ multiplex PCR, and the TCRdb table lists in-frame clones only, not all of them. The sample contains roughly 290,000 clones, around 81% of which appear only once. The sample consisted of peripheral blood. These receptors all stem from a person between 65 and 80 years old with COVID-19, enrolled during active disease.

V gene TRBV15 combines with J gene TRBJ2-1; 8 bases are shared with TRBD2. From germline, CDR1 is LNHNV and CDR2 YYDKDF (reference sequence). The CDR3 spans 15 residues. With 4 bases clipped from V and 3 bases from J, the junction kept 5 bases outside the gene matches. The CDR3 coding sequence is TGTGCCACCAGCATCGTCCGGGGGGGCTACAATGAGCAGTTCTTC. It yields the protein CATSIVRGGYNEQFF.

The chain carries TRBV27 and TRBJ2-2; TRBD2 matches 14 bases. The CDR3 loop spans 19 amino acids. Germline CDR1 reads MNHEY; CDR2 reads SMNVEV (reference sequence). V gave up 6 bases and J gave up 5 bases; unmatched junction bases: 14. The CDR3 DNA follows: TGTGCCAGCAGCCACGACTTGGGGGGACTAGCGGGAGTAACCGGGGAGCTGTTTTTT. This translates into CASSHDLGGLAGVTGELFF.

This chain connects TRBV6-6 to TRBJ2-7; 8 bases are a match to TRBD2. Germline V gives CDR1 MNHNY, CDR2 SVGAGI (reference sequence). The CDR3 has 13 residues. The J segment lost 4 bases and the V segment lost 6 bases, leaving 5 bases of the junction unmatched. The CDR3 loop is CASSRLAGYEQYF. The CDR3 nucleotides read TGTGCCAGCAGCCGGTTAGCGGGATACGAGCAGTACTTC.

The chain recombines TRBV7-2 with TRBJ1-5; no definite D call. This CDR3 spans 13 amino acids. Germline values: CDR1 SGHTA, CDR2 FQGNSA. V was pared by 8 bases and J by 4 bases, with 12 bases between. Here the CDR3 DNA reads TGTGCCAGCCACGGGGTTGGGAATCAGCCCCAGCATTTT. It yields the protein CASHGVGNQPQHF.

The chain recombines TRBV19 with TRBJ1-5; TRBD1 agrees at 10 bases. Germline V lookup: CDR1 LNHDA, CDR2 SQIVND (reference sequence). The CDR3 totals 17 residues. J was trimmed by 5 bases and V by 6 bases; bases with no gene match: 13. The CDR3 sequence is CASSPRGTGDLYQPQHF. In DNA form, the CDR3 reads TGTGCCAGTAGCCCAAGGGGGACAGGGGATCTATATCAGCCCCAGCATTTT.

The V gene is TRBV5-4, the J gene TRBJ2-7; 11 positions match TRBD2. This CDR3 is built from 15 residues. Germline loops: CDR1 SGHNT, CDR2 YYREEE (reference sequence). V lost 2 bases and J lost 6; bases outside the gene matches: 7. CDR3 nucleotide sequence: TGTGCCAGCAGCTTTAGCGGGAGGGCCCTCACCGAGCAGTACTTC. This sequence encodes CASSFSGRALTEQYF.

In its sample, this clone was seen once. DNA of the CDR3: TGTGCCAGTAGTATTCCCGGGGAGATGAGCAATCAGCCCCAGCATTTT. Translating gives CASSIPGEMSNQPQHF. The V call is TRBV19, the J call TRBJ1-5; D unclear. The germline V gene encodes CDR1 LNHDA and CDR2 SQIVND (reference sequence). V lost 3 bases, J lost 1 base, and 13 bases lay in between. This CDR3 has 16 residues.